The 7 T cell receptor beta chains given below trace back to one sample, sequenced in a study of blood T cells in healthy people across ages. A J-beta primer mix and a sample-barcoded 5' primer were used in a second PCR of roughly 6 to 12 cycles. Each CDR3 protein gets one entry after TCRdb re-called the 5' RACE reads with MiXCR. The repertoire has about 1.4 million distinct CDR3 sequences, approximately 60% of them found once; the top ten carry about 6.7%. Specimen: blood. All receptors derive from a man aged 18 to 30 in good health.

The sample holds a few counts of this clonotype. The CDR3 sequence is CASSQYLAGEDEQYF. For the CDR3, the DNA is TGTGCCAGCAGCCAATACTTAGCGGGAGAAGACGAGCAGTACTTC. The chain joins TRBV3-1 to TRBJ2-7, with 9 bases lining up with TRBD2. The germline V gene encodes CDR1 LGHDT and CDR2 YNNKEL (reference sequence). This CDR3 has 15 residues. With V trimmed by 2 bases and J by 5 bases, 7 bases remained unmatched.

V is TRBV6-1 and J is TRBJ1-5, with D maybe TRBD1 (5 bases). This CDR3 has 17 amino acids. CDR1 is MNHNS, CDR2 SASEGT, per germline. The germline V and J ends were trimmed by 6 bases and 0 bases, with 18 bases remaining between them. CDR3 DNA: TGTGCCAGCAGCCCCCAAGGGGTGGGGTATAGCAATCAGCCCCAGCATTTT. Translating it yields CASSPQGVGYSNQPQHF.

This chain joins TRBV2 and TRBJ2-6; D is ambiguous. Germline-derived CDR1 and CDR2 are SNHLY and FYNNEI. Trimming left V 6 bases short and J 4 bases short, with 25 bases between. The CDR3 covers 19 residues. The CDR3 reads CASRERWTLPERGANVLTF. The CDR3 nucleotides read TGTGCCAGCAGAGAACGGTGGACCCTCCCCGAACGCGGGGCCAACGTCCTGACTTTC.

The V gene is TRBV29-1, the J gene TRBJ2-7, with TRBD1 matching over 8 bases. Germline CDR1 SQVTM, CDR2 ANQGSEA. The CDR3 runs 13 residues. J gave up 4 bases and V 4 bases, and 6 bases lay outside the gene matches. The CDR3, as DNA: TGCAGCGTTGGCGGGACAGGACATTACGAGCAGTACTTC. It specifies CSVGGTGHYEQYF.

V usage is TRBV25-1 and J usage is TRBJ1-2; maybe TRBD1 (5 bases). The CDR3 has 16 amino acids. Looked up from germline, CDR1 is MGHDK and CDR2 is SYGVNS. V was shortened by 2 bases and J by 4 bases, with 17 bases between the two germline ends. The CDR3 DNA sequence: TGTGCCAGCAGTGAAAGTACTGTCAGGGTAGGCTATGGCTACACCTTC. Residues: CASSESTVRVGYGYTF.

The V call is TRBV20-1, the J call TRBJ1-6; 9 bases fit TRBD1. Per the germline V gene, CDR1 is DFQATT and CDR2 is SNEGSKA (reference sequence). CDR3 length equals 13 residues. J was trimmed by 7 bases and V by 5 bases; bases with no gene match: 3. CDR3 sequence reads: CSAVTGGNSPLHF. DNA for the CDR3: TGCAGTGCTGTTACAGGGGGCAATTCACCCCTCCACTTT.

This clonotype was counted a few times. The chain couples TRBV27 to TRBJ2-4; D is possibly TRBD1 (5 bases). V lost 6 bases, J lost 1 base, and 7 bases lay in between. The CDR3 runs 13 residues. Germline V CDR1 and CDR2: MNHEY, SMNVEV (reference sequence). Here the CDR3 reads CASRAGAKNIQYF. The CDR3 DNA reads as TGTGCCAGCAGGGCAGGGGCCAAAAACATTCAGTACTTC.